The source of this TCR beta chain is a study of response to subunit inactivated influenza vaccine. Study results and limitations: Few new T cells, the authors suggested, are recruited by each seasonal influenza vaccination.

One entry per CDR3 protein, called by TCRdb with MiXCR from the RT-PCR reads. The data show around 500,000 distinct CDR3 sequences, with about a tenth seen just once and more than 10% held by the top ten. This clonotype has a handful of counts. Its antigen is undetermined. Trimming stripped 7 bases from V and 1 base from J, with 9 bases between. The CDR3 has 13 residues. The specimen comprised PBMCs from blood, sampled about 6 weeks after vaccination. This TCR was sampled from a man aged 45 to 65 who received an inactivated influenza vaccine. The V call is TRBV12-3 or TRBV12-4, the J call TRBJ2-3; no reliable D call. The chain's CDR3 is CASTLAGTDTQYF. The CDR3 bases are TGTGCCAGCACCCTGGCTGGCACAGATACGCAGTATTTT.